The source of this TCR beta chain is a study of T cell changes during pregnancy in multiple sclerosis. The CDR3 contains 17 residues. CDR1 is SGHAT and CDR2 is FQNNGV in the germline V gene. Germline trimming cut 0 bases from V and 8 bases from J; bases unmatched to any gene: 10. Sequencing was performed with immunoSEQ multiplex PCR; in TCRdb, only in-frame clones are kept and a portion is missing. Seen here are about 67,000 clones, under 95% observed once, and the top ten hold around 1.6%. The chain has TRBV11-2 and TRBJ2-2; TRBD2 matches at 9 bases. Sequenced material: peripheral blood, taken after pregnancy. The clonotype originates from a female donor with multiple sclerosis, enrolled in a pregnancy study. The CDR3 coding sequence is TGTGCCAGCAGCTTAGATCTAGGTAGCGGGAGCTCTGGGGAGCTGTTTTTT. Amino acids: CASSLDLGSGSSGELFF.